Below are 5 T cell receptor beta chains sequenced from a single sample in a study of blood T cell repertoires in COVID-19. The table came from immunoSEQ multiplex PCR; TCRdb's copy has only in-frame clones and leaves some out. The sample consists of 300,000 to 350,000 clones, around nine tenths of them appearing once. Material: PBMCs or T cells enriched from blood (not recorded which). These receptors all come from a man younger than 40 who had recovered from COVID-19.

The genes are TRBV7-2 and TRBJ2-1; perhaps TRBD1 as D (5 bases). Germline V gene sequence: CDR1 SGHTA, CDR2 FQGNSA. The V gene lost 6 bases and the J gene lost 7 bases, with 7 bases spanning the gap. This CDR3 region has 11 residues. The CDR3 DNA follows: TGTGCCAGCAGGGGGCCAAATGAGCAGTTCTTC. Translating it yields CASRGPNEQFF.

V is TRBV19 and J is TRBJ2-7; a possible D gene is TRBD1 (6 bases). This CDR3 has 18 residues. Deletions cut 5 bases from V and 3 bases from J, with 26 bases between. The germline V gene encodes CDR1 LNHDA and CDR2 SQIVND (reference sequence). Here the CDR3 reads CASSPRTDSLSLGYEQYF. The CDR3 DNA follows: TGTGCCAGTAGTCCTCGGACGGACAGCCTCTCCCTGGGCTACGAGCAGTACTTC.

V usage is TRBV10-3 and J usage is TRBJ2-7, with a tentative D call TRBD1 (6 bases). The V end lost 9 bases, the J end lost 2 bases, and 17 bases lay between the germline ends. CDR1 is ENHRY, CDR2 SYGVKD, per germline. The CDR3 runs 14 residues. The CDR3 here is CAILVPGTTYEQYF. As DNA, the CDR3 is TGTGCCATATTAGTACCCGGGACAACCTACGAGCAGTACTTC.

This sequence joins TRBV27 and TRBJ2-3; 7 bases align to TRBD1. CDR1 and CDR2 from the germline V gene are MNHEY and SMNVEV (reference sequence). This CDR3 is 15 amino acids long. The J segment lost 4 bases and the V segment lost 4 bases, leaving 8 bases of the junction unmatched. The CDR3, as DNA: TGTGCCAGCAGTTCACAGGGGACCATCCCAGATACGCAGTATTTT. It encodes CASSSQGTIPDTQYF.

V is TRBV3-1 (or the pseudogene TRBV3-2) and J is TRBJ1-1; D possibly corresponds to TRBD1 (6 bases). The ends were cut back, 1 base at V and 7 bases at J, with 13 bases in the middle. The CDR3 extends over 14 amino acids. Germline-derived CDR1 and CDR2 are LGHDT and YNNKEL (reference sequence). This chain's CDR3 is CASSQAGALGEAFF. DNA for the CDR3: TGTGCCAGCAGCCAAGCAGGGGCCTTAGGTGAAGCTTTCTTT.